This TCR beta chain was retrieved from a study of blood T cell repertoires in COVID-19 (dated by TCRdb to between 2020 and 2021). The study in broad terms: Samples covering the acute and convalescent phases of COVID-19 were provided by collaborators in the United States, Italy and Spain. The prospective study material was composed of cDNA or gDNA derived from T cells, B-cell-depleted T cells, or PBMCs. Deeply sampled blood TCRbeta repertoires from subjects exposed to, actively infected with, or recovered from COVID-19 were included in the dataset. A freely available public database, intended as a resource for researchers studying the immune response to SARS-CoV-2, is where the repertoires were released. The samples were drawn from the first 160 participants of the ongoing ImmuneRACE study and from under 1,500 subjects provided by 6 global collaborators. Nearly every sample came with metadata listing a de-identified subject ID, COVID-19 status, age in years and sex. Where HLA class I and class II types were available, the types were taken from metadata supplied by the sample provider, not from assay-based typing. General conclusions and limits of the study: How much clinical and demographic metadata was included differed by source and by participant, and the metadata was provided uncurated.

TCRbeta CDR3 regions were amplified from genomic DNA using the immunoSEQ Assay, a bias-controlled multiplex PCR. The authors' analysis ran thus. Within the assay, amplification of reference gene primers was used to estimate how many nucleated cells each sample contained. To quantify the absolute abundance of each unique TCRbeta CDR3 rearrangement, sequence reads were collapsed and filtered. Productive Simpson clonality was computed per sample as the square root of Simpson's diversity index over productive rearrangements. Drawn from immuneACCESS, this table holds only the in-frame rearrangements with V and J called that TCRdb kept. Clones are partly lost; checked studies trace under half to an unresolved V gene and leave the rest unexplained. The V and J calls and clone size were taken over from that table, and D and trimming were inferred from the DNA. This sample is represented by about 170,000 clones; approximately 81% of them were singletons. The ten largest clones capture approximately 15% of the sample.

With regard to this clone: There is no known antigen for this receptor. Nothing much larger sits one base from this clone, and base qualities are not available.

At one collaborating source in Seattle, patients were enrolled during active infection and were followed longitudinally through the course of disease. The collaborating institutions used their own protocols to collect whole blood in K2EDTA tubes. For TCRbeta analysis, collaborator samples were shipped as frozen whole blood, as isolated PBMCs, or as DNA extracted from either sample type. This TCR derives from a woman in her seventies with COVID-19, enrolled during active disease. The specimen sequenced was peripheral blood.

The CDR3 in this case is CASKAQGGYNEQFF. The sequence in DNA is TGCGCCAGCAAGGCACAGGGGGGTTACAATGAGCAGTTCTTC. The rearrangement joined TRBV5-1 to TRBJ2-1, with 8 bases matching TRBD1. Reading the germline V gene gives CDR1 SGHRS and CDR2 YFSETQ. V lost 6 bases and J lost 4 bases, and the count of bases not matched to a germline gene is 6. Reading from cysteine to phenylalanine, the CDR3 counts 14 amino acids. Of all the DNA, just the CDR3 is kept, 42 bases in frame from base 1.